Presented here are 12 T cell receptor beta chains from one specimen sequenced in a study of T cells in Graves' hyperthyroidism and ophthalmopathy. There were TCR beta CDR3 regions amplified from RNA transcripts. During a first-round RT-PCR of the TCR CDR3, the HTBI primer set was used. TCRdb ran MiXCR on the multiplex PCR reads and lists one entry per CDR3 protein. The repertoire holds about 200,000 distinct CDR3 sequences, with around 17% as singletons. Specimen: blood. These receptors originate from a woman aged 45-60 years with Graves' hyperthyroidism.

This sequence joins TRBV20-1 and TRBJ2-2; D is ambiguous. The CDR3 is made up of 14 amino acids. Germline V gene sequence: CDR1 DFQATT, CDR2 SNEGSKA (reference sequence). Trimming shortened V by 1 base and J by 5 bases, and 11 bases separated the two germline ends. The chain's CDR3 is CSARGQDPTGELFF. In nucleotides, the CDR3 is TGCAGTGCTAGAGGCCAGGACCCAACCGGGGAGCTGTTTTTT.

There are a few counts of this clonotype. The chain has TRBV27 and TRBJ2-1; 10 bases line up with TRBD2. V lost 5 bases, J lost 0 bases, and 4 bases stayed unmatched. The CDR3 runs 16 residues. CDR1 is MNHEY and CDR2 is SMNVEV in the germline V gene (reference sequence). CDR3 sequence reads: CASSQRLAGSYNEQFF. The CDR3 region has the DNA TGTGCCAGCAGTCAACGACTAGCGGGCTCCTACAATGAGCAGTTCTTC.

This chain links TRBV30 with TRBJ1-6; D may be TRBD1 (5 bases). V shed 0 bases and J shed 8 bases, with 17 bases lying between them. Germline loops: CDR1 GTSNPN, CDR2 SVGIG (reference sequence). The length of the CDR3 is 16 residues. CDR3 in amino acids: CAWSVLLGREDSPLHF. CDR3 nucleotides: TGTGCCTGGAGTGTACTTCTTGGCAGGGAGGATTCACCCCTCCACTTT. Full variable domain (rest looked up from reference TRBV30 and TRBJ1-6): SQTIHQWPATLVQPVGSPLSLECTVEGTSNPNLYWYRQAAGRGLQLLFYSVGIGQISSEVPQNLSASRPQDRQFILSSKKLLLSDSGFYLCAWSVLLGREDSPLHFGNGTRLTVT.

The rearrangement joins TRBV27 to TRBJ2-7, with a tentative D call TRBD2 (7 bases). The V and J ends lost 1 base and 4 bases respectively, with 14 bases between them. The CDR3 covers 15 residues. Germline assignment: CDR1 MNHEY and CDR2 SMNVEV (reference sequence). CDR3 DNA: TGTGCCAGCAGTTTATTGGAGGGGAGGGGGTACGAGCAGTACTTC. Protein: CASSLLEGRGYEQYF.

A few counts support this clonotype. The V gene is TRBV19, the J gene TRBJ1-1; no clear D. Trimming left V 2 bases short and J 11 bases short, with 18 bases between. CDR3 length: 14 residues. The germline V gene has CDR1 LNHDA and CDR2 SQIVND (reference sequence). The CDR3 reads CASSISPPGGPAFF. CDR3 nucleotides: TGTGCCAGTAGTATAAGCCCCCCCGGCGGGCCGGCTTTCTTT.

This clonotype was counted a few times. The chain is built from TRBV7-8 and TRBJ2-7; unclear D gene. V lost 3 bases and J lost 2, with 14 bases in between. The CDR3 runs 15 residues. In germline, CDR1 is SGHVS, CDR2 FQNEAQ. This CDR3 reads CASSFDRSMPYEQYF. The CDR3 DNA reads TGTGCCAGCAGCTTCGATCGGTCCATGCCCTACGAGCAGTACTTC.

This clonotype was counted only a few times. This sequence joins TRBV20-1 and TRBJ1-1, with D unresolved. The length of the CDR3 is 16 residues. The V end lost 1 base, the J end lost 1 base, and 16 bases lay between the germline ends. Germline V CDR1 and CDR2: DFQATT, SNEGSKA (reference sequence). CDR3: CSARGRVFRPNTEAFF. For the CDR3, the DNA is TGCAGTGCTAGAGGGAGGGTTTTCCGCCCGAACACTGAAGCTTTCTTT.

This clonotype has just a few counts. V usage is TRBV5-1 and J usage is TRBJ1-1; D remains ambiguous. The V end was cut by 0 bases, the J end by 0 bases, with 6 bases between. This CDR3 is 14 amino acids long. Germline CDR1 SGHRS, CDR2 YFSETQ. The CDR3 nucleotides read TGCGCCAGCAGCTTGGCCCGGGTGAACACTGAAGCTTTCTTT. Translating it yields CASSLARVNTEAFF.

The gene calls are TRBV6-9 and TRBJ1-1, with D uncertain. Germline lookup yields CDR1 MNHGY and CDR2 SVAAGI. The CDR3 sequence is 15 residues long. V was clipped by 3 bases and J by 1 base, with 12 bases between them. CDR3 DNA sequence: TGTGCCAGCAGTTACGCAGGAACACCGAACACTGAAGCTTTCTTT. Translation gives CASSYAGTPNTEAFF.

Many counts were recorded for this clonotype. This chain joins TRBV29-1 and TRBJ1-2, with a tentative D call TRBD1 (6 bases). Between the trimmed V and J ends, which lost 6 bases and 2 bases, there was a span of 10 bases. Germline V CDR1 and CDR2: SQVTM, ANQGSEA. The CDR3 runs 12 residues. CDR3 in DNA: TGCAGCGTATCTACAGGGAACTATGGCTACACCTTC. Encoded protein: CSVSTGNYGYTF.

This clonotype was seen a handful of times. This CDR3 is CASSLRGNEKLFF. CDR3 DNA: TGTGCCAGCAGTTTAAGAGGGAATGAAAAACTGTTTTTT. The chain employs TRBV12-3 or TRBV12-4 and TRBJ1-4; D uncertain. The CDR3 runs to 13 residues. Trimming shortened V by 2 bases and J by 5 bases, and 6 bases separated the two germline ends.

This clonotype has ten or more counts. For the CDR3, the DNA is TGTGCCAGCAGTGAAGAACCCAGCACAGATACGCAGTATTTT. As protein: CASSEEPSTDTQYF. The genes are TRBV2 and TRBJ2-3, with D unresolved. The CDR3 is 14 residues long. V lost 1 base, J lost 0 bases, and 5 bases lay in between. From germline, CDR1 is SNHLY and CDR2 FYNNEI.